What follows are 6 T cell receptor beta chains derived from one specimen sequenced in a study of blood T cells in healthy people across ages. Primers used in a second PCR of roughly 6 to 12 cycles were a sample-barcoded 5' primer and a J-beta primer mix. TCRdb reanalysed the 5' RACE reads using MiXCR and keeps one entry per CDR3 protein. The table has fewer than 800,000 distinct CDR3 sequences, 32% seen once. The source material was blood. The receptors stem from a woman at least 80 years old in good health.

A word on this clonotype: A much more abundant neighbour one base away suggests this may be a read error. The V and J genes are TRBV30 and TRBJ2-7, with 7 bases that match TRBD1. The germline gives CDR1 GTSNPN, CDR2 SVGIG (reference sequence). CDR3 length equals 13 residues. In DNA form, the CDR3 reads TGTGTCTGGAGCGACCCGGGACAGCGAGTGCAGTACTTC. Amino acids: CVWSDPGQRVQYF.

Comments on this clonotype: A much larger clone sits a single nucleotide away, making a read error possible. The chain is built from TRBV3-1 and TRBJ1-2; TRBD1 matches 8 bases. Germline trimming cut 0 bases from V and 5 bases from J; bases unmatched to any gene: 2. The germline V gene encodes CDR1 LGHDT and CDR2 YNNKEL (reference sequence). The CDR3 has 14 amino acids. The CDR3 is CASSQEQGGYGYTF. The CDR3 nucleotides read TGTGCCAGCAGCCAAGAACAGGGGGGTTATGGCTACACCTTC.

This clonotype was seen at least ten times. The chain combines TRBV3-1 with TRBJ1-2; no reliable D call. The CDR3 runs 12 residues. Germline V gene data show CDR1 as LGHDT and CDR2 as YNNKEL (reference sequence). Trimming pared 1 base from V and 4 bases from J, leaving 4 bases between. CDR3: CASSQAAYGYTF. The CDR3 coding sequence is TGTGCCAGCAGCCAAGCGGCCTATGGCTACACCTTC.

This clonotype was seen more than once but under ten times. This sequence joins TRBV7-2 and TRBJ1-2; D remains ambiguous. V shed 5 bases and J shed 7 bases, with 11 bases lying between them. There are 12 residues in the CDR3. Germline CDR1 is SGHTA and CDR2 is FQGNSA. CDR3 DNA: TGTGCCAGCAGCCCCAGGACTACTGGCTACACCTTC. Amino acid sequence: CASSPRTTGYTF.

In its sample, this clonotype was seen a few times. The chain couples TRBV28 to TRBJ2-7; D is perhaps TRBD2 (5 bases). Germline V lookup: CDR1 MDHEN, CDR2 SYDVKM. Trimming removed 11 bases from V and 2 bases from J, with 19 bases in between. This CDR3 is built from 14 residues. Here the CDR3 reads CACMIGSLTYEQYF. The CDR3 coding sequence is TGTGCCTGCATGATAGGGAGTTTGACCTACGAGCAGTACTTC. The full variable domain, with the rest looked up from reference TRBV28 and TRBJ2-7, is DVKVTQSSRYLVKRTGEKVFLECVQDMDHENMFWYRQDPGLGLRLIYFSYDVKMKEKGDIPEGYSVSREKKERFSLILESASTNQTSMYLCACMIGSLTYEQYFGPGTRLTVT.

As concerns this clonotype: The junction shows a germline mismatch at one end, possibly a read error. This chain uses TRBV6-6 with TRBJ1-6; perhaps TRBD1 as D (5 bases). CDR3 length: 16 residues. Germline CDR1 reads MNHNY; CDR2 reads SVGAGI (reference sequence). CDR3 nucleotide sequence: TGTGCCAGCAGTTATCTCGCAGCGGGGGAGGGTACGCCCCCCCACTTT. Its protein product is CASSYLAAGEGTPPHF.